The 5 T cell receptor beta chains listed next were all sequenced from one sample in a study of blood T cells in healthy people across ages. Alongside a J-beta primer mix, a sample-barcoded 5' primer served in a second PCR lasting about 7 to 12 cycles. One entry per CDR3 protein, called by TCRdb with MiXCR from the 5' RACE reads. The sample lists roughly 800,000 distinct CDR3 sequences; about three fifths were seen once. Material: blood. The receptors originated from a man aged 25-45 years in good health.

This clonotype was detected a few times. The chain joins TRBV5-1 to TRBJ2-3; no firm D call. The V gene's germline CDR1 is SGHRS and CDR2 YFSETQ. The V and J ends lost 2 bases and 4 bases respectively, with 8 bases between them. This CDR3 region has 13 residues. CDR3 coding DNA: TGCGCCAGCAGCTTTTCCCTCGCAGATACGCAGTATTTT. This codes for CASSFSLADTQYF.

The CDR3 DNA is TGTGCCAGCAGGACTAGCGGGGGGACTAGCACAGATACGCAGTATTTT. This codes for CASRTSGGTSTDTQYF. The genes are TRBV12-3 or TRBV12-4 and TRBJ2-3; TRBD2 agrees at 13 bases. The CDR3 length is 16 residues. V trimming: 6 bases; J trimming: 0 bases; junction bases outside the gene matches: 3.

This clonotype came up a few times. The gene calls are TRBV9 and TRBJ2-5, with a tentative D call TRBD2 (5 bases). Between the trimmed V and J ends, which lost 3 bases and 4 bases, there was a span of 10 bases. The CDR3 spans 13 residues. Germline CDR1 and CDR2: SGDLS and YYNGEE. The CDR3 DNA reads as TGTGCCAGCAGCGAGAACCGGGGAGAGACCCAGTACTTC. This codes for CASSENRGETQYF.

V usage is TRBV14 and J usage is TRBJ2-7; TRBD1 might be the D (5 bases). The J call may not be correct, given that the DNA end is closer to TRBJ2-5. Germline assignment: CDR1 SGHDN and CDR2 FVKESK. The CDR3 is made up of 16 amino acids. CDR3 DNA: TGTGCCAGCAGCCAAGGAGTCAGGGTGGATGGAGAGACCCAGTACTTC. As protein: CASSQGVRVDGETQYF.

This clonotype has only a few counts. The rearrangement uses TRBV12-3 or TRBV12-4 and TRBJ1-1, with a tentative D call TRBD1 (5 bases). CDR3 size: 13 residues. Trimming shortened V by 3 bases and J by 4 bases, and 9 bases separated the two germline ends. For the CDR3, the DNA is TGTGCCAGCAGTTTCGGGGGAGGCACTGAAGCTTTCTTT. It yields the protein CASSFGGGTEAFF.